This entry describes one T cell receptor (beta chain). It lacks a known antigen. Nothing much larger sits one base from this clone, and base qualities are not available. The collaborating institutions used their own protocols to collect whole blood in K2EDTA tubes. For TCRbeta analysis, collaborators shipped samples as frozen whole blood, isolated PBMCs, or DNA extracted from either of those sample types. The CDR3 contains 14 residues, cysteine and phenylalanine counted. Here the CDR3 DNA is all that survives: 42 bases in frame from base 1. CDR1 is given as SQVTM and CDR2 as ANQGSEA, both from the germline V gene. At the junction V is shortened by 4 bases and J by 0 bases, with 10 bases in between. This entry belongs to a study of blood T cell repertoires in COVID-19 (TCRdb year 2020). About the study as a whole: The collaborator samples originated in the United States, Italy and Spain and spanned the acute and convalescent phases of COVID-19. Nearly every sample came with metadata listing a de-identified subject ID, COVID-19 status, age in years and sex. A freely available public database, intended as a resource for researchers studying the immune response to SARS-CoV-2, is where the repertoires were released. The samples were drawn from the first 160 participants of the ongoing ImmuneRACE study and from 1,254 subjects provided by 6 global collaborators. Where HLA class I and class II types were available, the types were taken from metadata supplied by the sample provider, not from assay-based typing. Subjects who had been exposed to COVID-19, were actively infected with it, or had recovered from it provided the deeply sampled blood TCRbeta repertoires that made up the dataset. The prospective study material was composed of cDNA or gDNA derived from T cells, B-cell-depleted T cells, or PBMCs.

Overall results and qualifications from the work: How much clinical and demographic metadata was included differed by source and by participant, and the metadata was provided uncurated.

The immunoSEQ Assay, a bias-controlled multiplex PCR, was used to amplify TCRbeta CDR3 regions from genomic DNA. The authors' analysis ran thus. The number of nucleated cells in each sample was estimated by amplification of reference gene primers within the assay. To quantify the absolute abundance of each unique TCRbeta CDR3 rearrangement, sequence reads were collapsed and filtered. For each sample, productive Simpson clonality was calculated by taking the square root of Simpson's diversity index across productive rearrangements. The immuneACCESS repertoire file appears here via TCRdb, limited to in-frame rearrangements. These files lack a portion of the clones; in checked studies, under half of the deficit traces to unresolved V genes, and the cause of the others is not known. V, J and clone size reflect that table, while D and trimming were determined from the DNA. Within this sample are around 190,000 clones, with 70% to 90% of them counted one time only. The top ten clonotypes cover 1% to 1.4% of the sample.

Specimen: peripheral blood. This TCR was sampled from a man aged 30 to 45 with acute or convalescent COVID-19. Recombination joined TRBV29-1 with TRBJ2-1, with no confident D gene call. In nucleotides, the sequence is TGCAGCGTTGTCGCCGGGTTCTCCTACAATGAGCAGTTCTTC. Its translation is CSVVAGFSYNEQFF.